One sample yielded the 2 T cell receptor beta chains listed below, sequenced in a study of T cells in localized non-small cell lung cancer. Repertoires were generated with immunoSEQ multiplex PCR, while TCRdb's copy carries only in-frame clones and drops some. The sample consists of 25,000 to 30,000 clones, roughly 90% of them appearing once. The specimen was peripheral blood, collected before any cancer treatment. These receptor sequences come from a woman aged 18-50 years with stage I lung adenocarcinoma.

A note on this clone: The sample has other DNA sequences that encode this CDR3 too. The V and J genes are TRBV27 and TRBJ1-4; D is unresolved. The V and J ends lost 2 bases and 3 bases respectively, with 10 bases between them. CDR1 and CDR2 from the germline V gene are MNHEY and SMNVEV (reference sequence). The CDR3 runs to 15 residues. The CDR3 DNA reads TGTGCCAGCAGTTTACGATGGGTGGCTAATGAAAAACTGTTTTTT. It specifies CASSLRWVANEKLFF. The whole variable domain, filled in from reference TRBV27 and TRBJ1-4, reads EAQVTQNPRYLITVTGKKLTVTCSQNMNHEYMSWYRQDPGLGLRQIYYSMNVEVTDKGDVPEGYKVSRKEKRNFPLILESPSPNQTSLYFCASSLRWVANEKLFFGSGTQLSVL.

CDR3 protein: CASSFDEKLFF. The CDR3, as DNA: TGTGCCAGCAGCTTCGATGAAAAACTGTTTTTT. This chain joins TRBV7-9 and TRBJ1-4; D ambiguous. V lost 3 bases and J 6 bases, leaving 2 bases between the germline ends. Per germline, CDR1 SEHNR and CDR2 FQNEAQ (reference sequence). The CDR3 has 11 residues.